This TCR beta chain was identified in a study of T cell changes during pregnancy in multiple sclerosis. This table comes from immunoSEQ multiplex PCR, and its TCRdb copy is limited to in-frame clones, with some not included. The sample includes about 40,000 clones, 90% to 95% of them seen just once. Remarks on this clone: One end of the junction is discordant with germline, which a read error may explain.

The CDR3 is 17 residues long. Germline assignment: CDR1 SEHNR and CDR2 FQNEAQ (reference sequence). The receptor was derived from a female donor with multiple sclerosis, enrolled in a pregnancy study. This chain uses TRBV7-9 with TRBJ2-3, with TRBD2 matching 10 bases. Sample: CD8+ T cells from peripheral blood mononuclear cells, taken before pregnancy. The CDR3 protein is CASNLLAGLSSTDTQYF. In nucleotides, the CDR3 is TGTGCCAGCAACTTACTAGCGGGATTATCTAGCACAGATACGCAGTATTTT.